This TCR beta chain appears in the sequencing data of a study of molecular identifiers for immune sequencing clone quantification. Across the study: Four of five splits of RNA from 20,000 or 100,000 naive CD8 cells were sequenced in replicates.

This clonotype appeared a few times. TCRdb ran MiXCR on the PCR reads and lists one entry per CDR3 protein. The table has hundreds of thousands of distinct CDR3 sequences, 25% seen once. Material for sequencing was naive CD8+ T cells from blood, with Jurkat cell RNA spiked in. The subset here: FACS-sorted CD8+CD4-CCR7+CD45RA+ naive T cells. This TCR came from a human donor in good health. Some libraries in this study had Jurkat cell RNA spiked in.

The CDR3 is CASSQAVGRTYNEQFF. The CDR3 DNA reads TGCGCCAGCAGCCAGGCCGTGGGGCGGACCTACAATGAGCAGTTCTTC. This chain connects TRBV4-3 to TRBJ2-1; D possibly corresponds to TRBD1 (5 bases). The V end was cut by 3 bases, the J end by 2 bases, with 14 bases between. The CDR3 has 16 amino acids. Germline V gene sequence: CDR1 LGHNA, CDR2 YSLEER.